The 15 T cell receptor beta chains below all came from one sample that was sequenced in a study of blood T cell repertoires in COVID-19. The repertoire was sequenced with immunoSEQ multiplex PCR; TCRdb's copy has only in-frame clones and lacks some. The sample has just over 90,000 clones, 75% to 90% seen once. Sequenced: peripheral blood. Receptor source: a human donor with active COVID-19. The donor label of this sample is uncertain.

V usage is TRBV19 and J usage is TRBJ2-5; 11 bases map to TRBD2. This CDR3 region has 20 residues. CDR1 and CDR2 (germline): LNHDA, SQIVND (reference sequence). Trimming at V came to 3 bases and at J to 2 bases, leaving 17 bases not matched to a gene. The CDR3: CASSMSRGRLAGPGQETQYF. The CDR3 nucleotides are TGTGCCAGTAGTATGAGCCGGGGCAGACTAGCGGGGCCGGGGCAAGAGACCCAGTACTTC.

The chain combines TRBV9 with TRBJ2-2; 9 bases map to TRBD1. From germline, CDR1 is SGDLS and CDR2 YYNGEE. Trimming took 3 bases from V and 4 from J; bases not matched to a gene: 7. CDR3 length: 16 residues. CDR3 protein: CASSGAQGAPTGELFF. The CDR3 DNA reads TGTGCCAGCAGCGGGGCACAGGGGGCGCCCACCGGGGAGCTGTTTTTT. The entire variable domain, with the rest obtained from reference TRBV9 and TRBJ2-2, is as follows: DSGVTQTPKHLITATGQRVTLRCSPRSGDLSVYWYQQSLDQGLQFLIQYYNGEERAKGNILERFSAQQFPDLHSELNLSSLELGDSALYFCASSGAQGAPTGELFFGEGSRLTVL.

This clone was seen a single time. This chain joins TRBV6-2 or TRBV6-3 and TRBJ2-1; 7 bases map to TRBD1. This CDR3 spans 12 amino acids. Trimming removed 6 bases from V and 9 bases from J; junction bases left unmatched: 5. The germline V gene has CDR1 MNHEY and CDR2 SVGEGT. Written as DNA, the CDR3 is TGTGCCAGCAGCAACAGGGGTATTGAGCAGTTCTTC. Residues: CASSNRGIEQFF.

This clone was detected once. This sequence joins TRBV6-5 and TRBJ2-7, with a tentative D call TRBD1 (5 bases). The CDR3 covers 13 residues. Deletions cut 10 bases from V and 0 bases from J, with 13 bases between. Germline assignment: CDR1 MNHEY and CDR2 SVGAGI. This CDR3 reads CATTRTHSYEQYF. Written as DNA, the CDR3 is TGTGCCACCACCCGGACACACTCCTACGAGCAGTACTTC.

The chain has TRBV11-2 and TRBJ2-3, with TRBD2 matching over 10 bases. CDR3 length: 16 amino acids. Germline CDR1 is SGHAT and CDR2 is FQNNGV. Trimming removed 2 bases from V and 4 bases from J; junction bases left unmatched: 6. In DNA form, the CDR3 reads TGTGCCAGCAGCTTAATCCTAGCGGGGGCCTCAGATACGCAGTATTTT. This encodes CASSLILAGASDTQYF.

The genes are TRBV5-1 and TRBJ1-5; a weak D match, TRBD1 (6 bases). V lost 0 bases and J 1 base, leaving 11 bases between the germline ends. The germline CDR1 and CDR2 sequences are SGHRS and YFSETQ. This CDR3 has 16 residues. CDR3 DNA sequence: TGCGCCAGCAGCTTGGGGGGGCTCATCAGCAATCAGCCCCAGCATTTT. Translation gives CASSLGGLISNQPQHF.

V is TRBV7-9 and J is TRBJ2-7; 9 nucleotides align to TRBD1. Germline assignment: CDR1 SEHNR and CDR2 FQNEAQ (reference sequence). CDR3 length: 14 residues. V was pared by 2 bases and J by 3 bases, with 2 bases of the junction left unmatched. CDR3 sequence (DNA): TGTGCCAGCAGCTTAACAGGGGGCAGCTACGAGCAGTACTTC. This codes for CASSLTGGSYEQYF.

The chain uses TRBV4-3 and TRBJ2-1; 10 nucleotides align to TRBD1. Trimming at V came to 1 base and at J to 4 bases, leaving 10 bases not matched to a gene. This CDR3 comprises 18 residues. The V gene's germline CDR1 is LGHNA and CDR2 YSLEER. Here the CDR3 reads CASSQAGTGDLPYNEQFF. Here the CDR3 DNA reads TGCGCCAGCAGCCAAGCCGGGACAGGGGACTTGCCTTACAATGAGCAGTTCTTC.

The gene calls are TRBV19 and TRBJ2-1; the match to TRBD2 covers 9 bases. The germline V gene has CDR1 LNHDA and CDR2 SQIVND (reference sequence). This CDR3 comprises 17 residues. With 3 bases clipped from V and 7 bases from J, the junction kept 13 bases outside the gene matches. This chain's CDR3 is CASSILRAGGPVNEQFF. The CDR3 DNA is TGTGCCAGTAGTATCCTCCGGGCGGGGGGGCCGGTTAATGAGCAGTTCTTC.

The chain recombines TRBV19 with TRBJ1-2; D might be TRBD1 (5 bases). There are 13 residues in the CDR3. Deletions cut 3 bases from V and 4 bases from J, with 9 bases between. Germline loops: CDR1 LNHDA, CDR2 SQIVND (reference sequence). The CDR3 protein is CASSMTETYGYTF. DNA of the CDR3: TGTGCCAGTAGTATGACAGAAACCTATGGCTACACCTTC.

The rearrangement uses TRBV27 and TRBJ2-1; TRBD1 aligns across 7 bases. V lost 2 bases and J lost 1; bases outside the gene matches: 5. This CDR3 contains 16 residues. CDR1 and CDR2 (germline): MNHEY, SMNVEV (reference sequence). This chain's CDR3 is CASSLHGTVSYNEQFF. In DNA, the CDR3 is TGTGCCAGCAGTTTACACGGGACAGTGTCCTACAATGAGCAGTTCTTC.

V and J are TRBV13 and TRBJ1-1; TRBD1 aligns across 7 bases. Germline V gene lookup returns CDR1 PRHDT and CDR2 FYEKMQ (reference sequence). With 0 bases clipped from V and 0 bases from J, the junction kept 16 bases outside the gene matches. The CDR3 consists of 20 residues. The DNA for the CDR3 is TGTGCCAGCAGCTTAGGCACGCGGAGGGGGCTAGGAATGATGAACACTGAAGCTTTCTTT. Protein product: CASSLGTRRGLGMMNTEAFF.

The chain links TRBV7-9 to TRBJ2-5, with 7 nucleotides matching TRBD2. J lost 1 base, V lost 5 bases, and 13 bases had no gene match. Germline V gives CDR1 SEHNR, CDR2 FQNEAQ (reference sequence). The CDR3 runs 17 residues. CDR3 bases: TGTGCCAGCAGCCAACGGGGGAGGGACTTCCTCCAAGAGACCCAGTACTTC. It translates to CASSQRGRDFLQETQYF.

This chain uses TRBV6-5 with TRBJ2-2; D is perhaps TRBD2 (5 bases). In germline, CDR1 is MNHEY, CDR2 SVGAGI. Trimming left V 0 bases short and J 6 bases short, with 8 bases between. The CDR3 runs to 14 residues. CDR3 sequence reads: CASSYSKGAGELFF. For the CDR3, the DNA is TGTGCCAGCAGTTACTCGAAGGGAGCCGGGGAGCTGTTTTTT.

This rearrangement joins TRBV5-1 to TRBJ2-7, with 7 bases identical to TRBD1. The J segment lost 3 bases and the V segment lost 6 bases, leaving 9 bases of the junction unmatched. Germline lookup yields CDR1 SGHRS and CDR2 YFSETQ. The CDR3 consists of 14 residues. The CDR3 DNA reads TGCGCCAGCACCCCATCAGGGACAGACTACGAGCAGTACTTC. The encoded protein is CASTPSGTDYEQYF. Drawing the rest from reference TRBV5-1 and TRBJ2-7, the complete variable domain is KAGVTQTPRYLIKTRGQQVTLSCSPISGHRSVSWYQQTPGQGLQFLFEYFSETQRNKGNFPGRFSGRQFSNSRSEMNVSTLELGDSALYLCASTPSGTDYEQYFGPGTRLTVT.